This entry describes one T cell receptor (beta chain). Germline lookup yields CDR1 LNHNV and CDR2 YYDKDF (reference sequence). V dropped 5 bases and J dropped 7 bases, with 8 bases sitting between them. This CDR3 region has 12 residues. TCRdb keeps only in-frame clones here, not all; method: immunoSEQ multiplex PCR. The data show under 300,000 clones, about 88% seen once. The data stem from a study of blood T cell repertoires in COVID-19. Participants, roughly 18 to 100 years old, spanned about 26 US areas. Source material: PBMCs or T cells enriched from blood (not recorded which). The TCR was taken from a woman in her forties or fifties who had recovered from COVID-19. The chain recombines TRBV15 with TRBJ2-2; D not certain. The CDR3 loop reads CATSWALGELFF. The CDR3 region has the DNA TGTGCCACCAGCTGGGCCCTCGGGGAGCTGTTTTTT.